The 6 T cell receptor beta chains listed next were all sequenced from one sample in a study of T-cell reconstitution after alpha-beta-depleted transplantation in children. Preparation of the TCRbeta library used unique molecular identifiers. From the PCR reads, TCRdb called clonotypes with MiXCR, one entry per CDR3 protein. The sample records 200,000 to 250,000 distinct CDR3 sequences, 8.2% being singletons. The sample in question was PBMCs, mostly from graft donor cells, obtained 180 days after TCRalphabeta/CD19-depleted stem cell transplant. The receptors originated from a male patient between 10 and 17 years old who had a stem cell transplant for acute lymphoblastic leukemia, so the T cells may come from the graft donor.

This clonotype showed up just once. A much larger clone lies a single base off, so this may be a read error. V gene TRBV28 combines with J gene TRBJ1-5, with no clear D. V was clipped by 3 bases and J by 9 bases, with 15 bases between them. CDR3 size: 14 residues. Germline CDR1 reads MDHEN; CDR2 reads SYDVKM. CDR3 coding DNA: TGTGCCAGCAGTTTCGCATGGGCGTTAAGGCCCCAGCATTTT. This sequence encodes CASSFAWALRPQHF.

This clonotype has a single count. The chain employs TRBV3-1 and TRBJ2-1; 7 positions match TRBD2. The trim removed 10 bases at V and 2 bases at J, leaving 14 bases unmatched. The CDR3 has 16 amino acids. Germline lookup yields CDR1 LGHDT and CDR2 YNNKEL (reference sequence). CDR3 sequence: CATSRQTGGPYNEQFF. CDR3 bases: TGTGCCACCTCCCGGCAGACGGGGGGTCCCTACAATGAGCAGTTCTTC.

This clonotype was counted ten times or more. V is TRBV12-3 or TRBV12-4 and J is TRBJ1-5; D not resolved. The CDR3 runs 15 residues. V was clipped by 2 bases and J by 6 bases, with 14 bases between them. The CDR3 spells CASSLQKTISQPQHF. The CDR3 DNA reads TGTGCCAGCAGTTTACAGAAGACCATAAGTCAGCCCCAGCATTTT.

The rearrangement uses TRBV3-1 and TRBJ1-4; D remains ambiguous. V lost 4 bases and J 4 bases, leaving 16 bases between the germline ends. CDR1 is LGHDT, CDR2 YNNKEL, per germline (reference sequence). The CDR3 has 16 residues. This chain's CDR3 is CASSRLNPAGNEKLFF. The CDR3 region has the DNA TGTGCCAGCAGCCGACTGAACCCGGCGGGTAATGAAAAACTGTTTTTT.

This clonotype was detected many times. The V call is TRBV6-5, the J call TRBJ2-3, with 7 bases aligning to TRBD2. The CDR3 sequence is 16 residues long. Looked up from germline, CDR1 is MNHEY and CDR2 is SVGAGI. V lost 2 bases, J lost 8 bases, and 13 bases stayed unmatched. Written as DNA, the CDR3 is TGTGCCAGCAGTTACGAATTAGGGAGGGCGGTGTTTACGCAGTATTTT. This gives the protein CASSYELGRAVFTQYF.

This clonotype has at least ten counts. CDR3 amino acids: CSAPGTGISYEQYF. The CDR3 DNA follows: TGCAGTGCTCCGGGGACAGGGATCTCCTACGAGCAGTACTTC. The chain links TRBV20-1 to TRBJ2-7; 9 positions match TRBD1. CDR3 size: 14 residues. From germline, CDR1 is DFQATT and CDR2 SNEGSKA (reference sequence). V lost 5 bases to trimming and J lost 0 bases; unmatched junction nucleotides: 5.